Below, 10 T cell receptor beta chains from the same sample are listed, as sequenced in a study of T cells in Graves' hyperthyroidism and ophthalmopathy. The investigators amplified TCR beta CDR3 regions from RNA transcripts. TCR CDR3 underwent first-round RT-PCR with the HTBI primer set. In TCRdb, the multiplex PCR reads were re-called with MiXCR into one record per CDR3 protein. The sample carries about 480,000 distinct CDR3 sequences, about an eighth recorded once. The specimen was blood. Every receptor here comes from a woman younger than 35 with Graves' hyperthyroidism.

Remarks on this clonotype: One end of the junction does not line up with germline, which may come from a read error. Written as DNA, the CDR3 is TGTGCCAGCAGTCCCCTAGGGGGGCCCACAGATACGCAGTATTTT. Translated, it gives CASSPLGGPTDTQYF. V usage is TRBV10-3 and J usage is TRBJ2-3; D could derive from TRBD1 or TRBD2 (6 bases each). The CDR3 extends over 15 amino acids. Germline CDR1 reads ENHRY; CDR2 reads SYGVKD.

The chain joins TRBV7-3 to TRBJ2-7, with unresolved D. This CDR3 is built from 14 residues. Trimming shortened V by 5 bases and J by 2 bases, and 13 bases separated the two germline ends. Germline V gives CDR1 SGHTA, CDR2 FQGTGA. CDR3 DNA sequence: TGTGCCAGCAGCACCGGTGCGACCCCCTACGAGCAGTACGTC. Encoded protein: CASSTGATPYEQYV.

The rearrangement uses TRBV4-1 and TRBJ1-2; D may be TRBD1 (5 bases). CDR1 MGHRA and CDR2 YSYEKL come from the germline V gene. The CDR3 length is 13 residues. Trimming took off 6 bases at V and 3 bases at J, with 11 bases between the two ends. CDR3 in amino acids: CASSEGSDYGYTF. The CDR3 bases are TGCGCCAGCAGTGAGGGGTCGGACTATGGCTACACCTTC.

The genes are TRBV3-1 and TRBJ2-7, with 7 bases matching TRBD1. The CDR3 has 15 amino acids. With V trimmed by 4 bases and J by 4 bases, 10 bases remained unmatched. Germline CDR1 is LGHDT and CDR2 is YNNKEL (reference sequence). In DNA form, the CDR3 reads TGTGCCAGCAGCCGAGGTAACAGGGGTGCGTACGAGCAGTACGTC. Translated: CASSRGNRGAYEQYV.

The CDR3 sequence is CASSAQSGREGYTF. The CDR3 bases are TGTGCCAGCTCAGCGCAATCGGGGCGCGAGGGCTACACCTTC. The V gene is TRBV18, the J gene TRBJ1-2; TRBD1 might be the D (5 bases). V lost 5 bases to trimming and J lost 8 bases, with 18 bases between them. The CDR3 consists of 14 residues. In germline, CDR1 is KGHSH, CDR2 LQKENI.

This clonotype came up many times. The V and J genes are TRBV11-2 and TRBJ2-7; perhaps TRBD2 as D (6 bases). The CDR3 spans 14 residues. Germline CDR1 is SGHAT and CDR2 is FQNNGV. V was pared by 4 bases and J by 2 bases, with 12 bases between. CDR3 sequence (DNA): TGTGCCAGCAGCTACGGGACTGGAACCTACGAGCAGTACGTC. Its protein product is CASSYGTGTYEQYV.

This clonotype occurred many times. The chain joins TRBV19 to TRBJ2-3; TRBD2 agrees at 8 bases. J lost 4 bases, V lost 6 bases, and 12 bases had no gene match. This CDR3 spans 16 amino acids. Germline assignment: CDR1 LNHDA and CDR2 SQIVND (reference sequence). CDR3 sequence: CASRLSGGRFADTQYF. In DNA, the CDR3 is TGTGCCAGTAGATTGTCAGGCGGGAGGTTCGCAGATACGCAGTATTTT.

This clonotype was found many times. The chain couples TRBV7-9 to TRBJ2-2; no firm D call. The CDR3 runs 16 residues. CDR1 is SEHNR and CDR2 is FQNEAQ in the germline V gene (reference sequence). With 1 base removed from V and 0 bases from J, the gap between germline ends came to 9 bases. The DNA for the CDR3 is TGTGCCAGCAGCTTAGGGCTGACATCGAACACCGGGGAGCTGTTTTTT. This encodes CASSLGLTSNTGELFF.

This clonotype was counted ten times or more. The rearrangement joins TRBV12-3 or TRBV12-4 to TRBJ1-5; D is undetermined. The CDR3 is 13 amino acids. V dropped 5 bases and J dropped 5 bases, with 10 bases sitting between them. CDR3: CASSPTVDQPQHF. The CDR3 DNA is TGTGCCAGCAGTCCGACCGTGGATCAGCCCCAGCATTTT.

This clonotype was counted only a few times. The chain is built from TRBV10-1 and TRBJ2-1, with TRBD2 matching over 14 bases. CDR1 and CDR2 from the germline V gene are WNHNN and SYGVQD (reference sequence). The CDR3 runs 19 residues. Trimming took 3 bases from V and 0 from J; bases not matched to a gene: 7. CDR3 nucleotide sequence: TGCGCCAGCAGTGACTCCGGGACTAGCGGGAGTAGCTCCTACAATGAGCAGTTCTTC. Its translation is CASSDSGTSGSSSYNEQFF.